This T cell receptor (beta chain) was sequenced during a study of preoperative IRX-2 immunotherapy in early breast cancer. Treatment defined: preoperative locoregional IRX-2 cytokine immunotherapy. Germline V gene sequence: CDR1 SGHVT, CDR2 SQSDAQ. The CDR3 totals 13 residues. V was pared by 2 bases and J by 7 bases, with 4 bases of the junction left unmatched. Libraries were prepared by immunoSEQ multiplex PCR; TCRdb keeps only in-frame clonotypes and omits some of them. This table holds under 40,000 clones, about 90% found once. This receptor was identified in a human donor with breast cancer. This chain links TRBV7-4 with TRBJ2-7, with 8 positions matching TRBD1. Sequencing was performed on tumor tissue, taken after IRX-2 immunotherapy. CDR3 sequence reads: CASSLQGAGEQYV. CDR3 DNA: TGTGCCAGCAGCTTACAGGGGGCTGGGGAGCAGTACGTC.